The source of this TCR beta chain is a study of blood T cell repertoires in COVID-19. Study as a whole: The samples span acute and convalescent COVID-19 from the United States, Italy and Spain. Sample material is recorded as cDNA or gDNA derived from T cells, B-cell-depleted T cells, or PBMCs.

The method was immunoSEQ multiplex PCR; TCRdb's version includes in-frame clones alone and lacks a portion of them. Here the sample spans a few hundred thousand clones, about 92% being singletons. The length of the CDR3 is 15 residues. Germline loops: CDR1 SGHTA, CDR2 FQGTGA. The V end was cut by 4 bases, the J end by 3 bases, with 14 bases between. The chain joins TRBV7-3 to TRBJ2-3; D perhaps matches TRBD2 (7 bases). The clonotype comes from a woman in her twenties or thirties who had recovered from COVID-19. Input material: PBMCs or T cells enriched from blood (not recorded which). The CDR3 DNA reads TGTGCCAGCAGCTCCGGGGGCGGGAGTACAGATACGCAGTATTTT. Translation: CASSSGGGSTDTQYF.